The 7 T cell receptor beta chains in this list originate from one sample, sequenced in a study of blood T cell repertoires in COVID-19 (dated by TCRdb to the early 2020s). Receptors were amplified or captured by the immunoSEQ multiplex PCR assay. TCRdb took this table from immuneACCESS and kept in-frame rearrangements with V and J called. Such tables lack part of the clones; where checked against another copy, unresolved V genes explain under half of the gap, and the rest is unexplained. A total of hundreds of thousands of clones appear in this sample, 86% of them only once. The top ten clonotypes cover under 2% of the sample. The sequencing input was PBMCs or T cells enriched from blood (not recorded which). The receptors were sampled from a man aged 40-49 years who had recovered from COVID-19.

This chain joins TRBV5-4 and TRBJ1-2, with TRBD1 as a possible D gene (5 bases). The germline V gene encodes CDR1 SGHNT and CDR2 YYREEE (reference sequence). The CDR3 is 12 amino acids. The V end was cut by 3 bases, the J end by 8 bases, with 11 bases between. CDR3 DNA: TGTGCCAGCAGCTGGGGGGGTAGCGGCTACACCTTC. Protein product: CASSWGGSGYTF.

This clone was observed once. The chain has TRBV29-1 and TRBJ1-2; weak D call: TRBD1 (6 bases). The CDR3 is made up of 14 amino acids. V shed 3 bases and J shed 2 bases, with 13 bases lying between them. In germline, CDR1 is SQVTM, CDR2 ANQGSEA. For the CDR3, the DNA is TGCAGCGTTGAGGCGTGGCAGGGGAACTATGGCTACACCTTC. Encoded protein: CSVEAWQGNYGYTF. The full variable domain, in which reference TRBV29-1 and TRBJ1-2 provide the parts outside the CDR3, is SAVISQKPSRDICQRGTSLTIQCQVDSQVTMMFWYRQQPGQSLTLIATANQGSEATYESGFVIDKFPISRPNLTFSTLTVSNMSPEDSSIYLCSVEAWQGNYGYTFGSGTRLTVV.

The V call is TRBV5-1, the J call TRBJ2-2; 7 positions agree with TRBD1. From germline, CDR1 is SGHRS and CDR2 YFSETQ. CDR3 length: 15 residues. Losses at the gene ends were 4 bases for V and 0 bases for J; bases not matched to a gene: 3. In DNA form, the CDR3 reads TGCGCCAGCAGCCCTCAGGGGGCGAACACCGGGGAGCTGTTTTTT. Encoded protein: CASSPQGANTGELFF. The variable domain in full, completed from reference TRBV5-1 and TRBJ2-2, reads KAGVTQTPRYLIKTRGQQVTLSCSPISGHRSVSWYQQTPGQGLQFLFEYFSETQRNKGNFPGRFSGRQFSNSRSEMNVSTLELGDSALYLCASSPQGANTGELFFGEGSRLTVL.

This rearrangement joins TRBV30 to TRBJ2-1, with unresolved D. The CDR3 is 11 amino acids. The germline CDR1 and CDR2 sequences are GTSNPN and SVGIG (reference sequence). V lost 4 bases to trimming and J lost 12 bases, with 13 bases between them. The CDR3 nucleotides read TGTGCCTGGAAGACTGAAAGATCGCAGTTCTTC. Its protein product is CAWKTERSQFF.

The V and J genes are TRBV3-1 (or the pseudogene TRBV3-2) and TRBJ2-7; TRBD2 is a possible D gene (6 bases). V lost 0 bases, J lost 3 bases, and 12 bases lay in between. This CDR3 comprises 15 residues. CDR1 is LGHDT and CDR2 is YNNKEL in the germline V gene (reference sequence). CDR3 coding DNA: TGTGCCAGCAGCCAAGAGTGGGGGGACCGCTACGAGCAGTACTTC. As protein: CASSQEWGDRYEQYF.

The CDR3 sequence is CATKRAGAVHNEQFF. DNA of the CDR3: TGTGCCACCAAGCGGGCGGGAGCCGTACACAATGAGCAGTTCTTC. The rearrangement uses TRBV19 and TRBJ2-1; 7 bases fit TRBD2. V was clipped by 10 bases and J by 5 bases; unmatched bases: 14. The germline gives CDR1 LNHDA, CDR2 SQIVND (reference sequence). The CDR3 contains 15 residues.

The chain is built from TRBV18 and TRBJ2-3, with D perhaps TRBD1 (6 bases). Trimming took off 3 bases at V and 3 bases at J, with 19 bases between the two ends. Germline values: CDR1 KGHSH, CDR2 LQKENI. The CDR3 has 17 amino acids. CDR3 residues: CASSPPSGEGVTDTQYF. CDR3 nucleotides: TGTGCCAGCTCACCCCCGTCAGGGGAAGGGGTAACAGATACGCAGTATTTT.